This T cell receptor (beta chain) was retrieved from a study of siplizumab effects on memory and regulatory T cells. The germline V gene has CDR1 SGHTA and CDR2 FQGTGA. The CDR3 sequence is 14 residues long. V lost 5 bases and J lost 9; bases outside the gene matches: 10. Produced via immunoSEQ multiplex PCR; TCRdb's table is partial and in-frame only. This sample has about 52,000 clones, with about 97% found just once. This receptor was taken from a human donor in good health. The sample was naive CD4+ T cells sorted from blood. The rearrangement joins TRBV7-3 to TRBJ2-1; 7 positions match TRBD1. In nucleotides, the CDR3 is TGTGCCAGCAGCCGGGACAGTGTAGAGAGTGAGCAGTTCTTC. Its translation is CASSRDSVESEQFF.